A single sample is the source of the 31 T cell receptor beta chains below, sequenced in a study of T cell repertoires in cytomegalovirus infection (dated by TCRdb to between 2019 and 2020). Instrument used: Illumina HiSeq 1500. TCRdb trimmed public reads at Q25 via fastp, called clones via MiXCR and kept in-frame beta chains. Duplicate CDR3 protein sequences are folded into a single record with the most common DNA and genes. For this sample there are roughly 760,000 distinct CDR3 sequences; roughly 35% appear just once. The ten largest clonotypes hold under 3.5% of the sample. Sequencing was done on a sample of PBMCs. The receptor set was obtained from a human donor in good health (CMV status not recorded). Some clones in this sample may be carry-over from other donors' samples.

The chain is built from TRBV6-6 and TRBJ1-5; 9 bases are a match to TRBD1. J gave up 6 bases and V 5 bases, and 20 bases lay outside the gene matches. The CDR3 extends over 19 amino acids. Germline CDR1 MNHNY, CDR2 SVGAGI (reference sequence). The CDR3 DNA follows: TGTGCCAGCAGTGACCGTATAAGTCCTTACAGGGGGCTGGGTCAGCCCCAGCATTTT. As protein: CASSDRISPYRGLGQPQHF.

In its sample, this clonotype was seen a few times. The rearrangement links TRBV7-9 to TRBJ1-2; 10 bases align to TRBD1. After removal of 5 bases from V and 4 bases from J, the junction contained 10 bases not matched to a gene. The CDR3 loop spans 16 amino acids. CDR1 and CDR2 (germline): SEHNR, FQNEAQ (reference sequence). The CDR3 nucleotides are TGTGCCAGCAGCCCTACCATGGACAGGGGGTTCTATGGCTACACCTTC. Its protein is CASSPTMDRGFYGYTF.

The CDR3 sequence: CSARDDNQPQHF. CDR3 coding DNA: TGCAGTGCTAGAGATGACAATCAGCCCCAGCATTTT. This chain uses TRBV20-1 with TRBJ1-5, with D uncertain. The CDR3 runs to 12 residues. Germline V gene data show CDR1 as DFQATT and CDR2 as SNEGSKA (reference sequence). V lost 0 bases and J 3 bases, leaving 3 bases between the germline ends.

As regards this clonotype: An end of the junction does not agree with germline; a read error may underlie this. The CDR3 DNA reads as TGTGCCATTAGTATACACCCGAACACTGAAGCTTTCTTT. It translates to CAISIHPNTEAFF. The chain links TRBV19 to TRBJ1-1; D ambiguous. This CDR3 has 13 amino acids. The germline V gene encodes CDR1 LNHDA and CDR2 SQIVND (reference sequence).

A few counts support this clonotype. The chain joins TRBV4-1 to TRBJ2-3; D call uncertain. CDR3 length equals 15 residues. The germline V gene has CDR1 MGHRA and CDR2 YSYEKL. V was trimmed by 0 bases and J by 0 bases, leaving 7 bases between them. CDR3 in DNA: TGCGCCAGCAGCCAAGATGACTTTAGCACAGATACGCAGTATTTT. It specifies CASSQDDFSTDTQYF.

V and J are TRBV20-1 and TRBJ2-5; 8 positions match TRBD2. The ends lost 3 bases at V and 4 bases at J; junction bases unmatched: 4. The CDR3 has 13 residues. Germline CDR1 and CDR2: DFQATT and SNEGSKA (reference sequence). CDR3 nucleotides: TGCAGTGCTAGCGGGAGGGCCGCAGAGACCCAGTACTTC. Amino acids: CSASGRAAETQYF.

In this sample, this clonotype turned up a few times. This CDR3 reads CASSSKGTAEKLFF. The CDR3 DNA follows: TGTGCCAGCAGCTCAAAAGGGACGGCTGAAAAACTGTTTTTT. This sequence joins TRBV7-6 and TRBJ1-4, with D perhaps TRBD1 (5 bases). The germline gives CDR1 SGHVS, CDR2 FNYEAQ. CDR3 length equals 14 residues. Trimming removed 4 bases at V and 7 bases at J, with 13 bases between. Full variable domain (remainder filled in from reference TRBV7-6 and TRBJ1-4): GAGVSQSPRYKVTKRGQDVALRCDPISGHVSLYWYRQALGQGPEFLTYFNYEAQQDKSGLPNDRFSAERPEGSISTLTIQRTEQRDSAMYRCASSSKGTAEKLFFGSGTQLSVL.

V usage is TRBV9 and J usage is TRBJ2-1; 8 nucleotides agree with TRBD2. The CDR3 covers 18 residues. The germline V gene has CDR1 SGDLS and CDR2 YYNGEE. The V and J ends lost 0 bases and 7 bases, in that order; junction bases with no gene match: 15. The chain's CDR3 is CASSVEGWVSGGGNEQFF. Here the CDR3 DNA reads TGTGCCAGCAGCGTAGAAGGTTGGGTGAGCGGGGGAGGTAATGAGCAGTTCTTC.

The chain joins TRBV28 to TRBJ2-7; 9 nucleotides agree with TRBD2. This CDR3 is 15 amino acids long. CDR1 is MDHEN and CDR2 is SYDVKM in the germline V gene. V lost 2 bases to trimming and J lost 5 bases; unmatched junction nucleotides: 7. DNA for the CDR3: TGTGCCAGCAGTTTACGGAGCGGGAGGTCCCACGAGCAGTACTTC. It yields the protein CASSLRSGRSHEQYF.

CDR3 residues: CASSAGDRVRSGYTF. In DNA, the CDR3 is TGTGCCAGCAGCGCGGGGGACAGGGTGCGAAGTGGCTACACCTTC. The chain couples TRBV9 to TRBJ1-2, with 9 bases that match TRBD1. The ends lost 3 bases at V and 7 bases at J; junction bases unmatched: 10. The CDR3 sequence is 15 residues long. Germline V gene lookup returns CDR1 SGDLS and CDR2 YYNGEE.

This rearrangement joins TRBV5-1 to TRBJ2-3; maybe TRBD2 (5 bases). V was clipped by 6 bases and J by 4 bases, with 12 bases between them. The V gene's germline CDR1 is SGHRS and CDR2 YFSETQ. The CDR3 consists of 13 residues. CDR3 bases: TGCGCCAGCAACCTTAACGGGGCAGATACGCAGTATTTT. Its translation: CASNLNGADTQYF.

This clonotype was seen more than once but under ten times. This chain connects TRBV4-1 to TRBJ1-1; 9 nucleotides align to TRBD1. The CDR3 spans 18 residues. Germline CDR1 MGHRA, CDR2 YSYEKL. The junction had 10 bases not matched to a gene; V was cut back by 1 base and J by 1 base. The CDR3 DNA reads TGCGCCAGCAGCCAAGGGGGCGGGACAGGGTCCCCGAACACTGAAGCTTTCTTT. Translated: CASSQGGGTGSPNTEAFF.

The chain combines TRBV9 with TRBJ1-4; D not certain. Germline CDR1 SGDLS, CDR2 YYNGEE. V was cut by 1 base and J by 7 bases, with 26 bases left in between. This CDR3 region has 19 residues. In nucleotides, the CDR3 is TGTGCCAGCAGCGTAAATCCCAACTCGGACCCCCGGGGAGGTGAAAAACTGTTTTTT. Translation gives CASSVNPNSDPRGGEKLFF.

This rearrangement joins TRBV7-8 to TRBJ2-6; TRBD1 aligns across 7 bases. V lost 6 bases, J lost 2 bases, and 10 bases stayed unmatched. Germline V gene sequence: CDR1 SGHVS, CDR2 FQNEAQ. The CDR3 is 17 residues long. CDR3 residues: CASSSRQGGPGANVLTF. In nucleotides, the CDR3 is TGTGCCAGCAGTAGTCGACAGGGTGGCCCTGGGGCCAACGTCCTGACTTTC.

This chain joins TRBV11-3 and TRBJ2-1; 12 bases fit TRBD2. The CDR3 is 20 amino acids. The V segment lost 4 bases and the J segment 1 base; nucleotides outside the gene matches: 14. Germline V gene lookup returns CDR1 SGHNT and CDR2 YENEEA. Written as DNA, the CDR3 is TGTGCCAGCAGCTCCGACGGGGGGCTAGCGGGAGGGATTTCCTACAATGAGCAGTTCTTC. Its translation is CASSSDGGLAGGISYNEQFF.

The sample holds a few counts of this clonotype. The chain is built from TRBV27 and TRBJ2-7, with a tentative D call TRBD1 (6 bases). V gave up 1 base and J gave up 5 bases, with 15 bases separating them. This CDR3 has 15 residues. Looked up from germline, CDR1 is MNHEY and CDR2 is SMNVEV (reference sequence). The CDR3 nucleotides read TGTGCCAGCAGTTTATTCGTGGGGGCCCCCGACGAGCAGTACTTC. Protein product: CASSLFVGAPDEQYF.

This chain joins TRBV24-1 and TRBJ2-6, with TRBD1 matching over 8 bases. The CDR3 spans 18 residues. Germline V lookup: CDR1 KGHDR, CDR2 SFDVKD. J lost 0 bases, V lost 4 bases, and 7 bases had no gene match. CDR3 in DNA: TGTGCCACCAGTGAGACCGGGACAGGCCTCTCTGGGGCCAACGTCCTGACTTTC. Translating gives CATSETGTGLSGANVLTF.

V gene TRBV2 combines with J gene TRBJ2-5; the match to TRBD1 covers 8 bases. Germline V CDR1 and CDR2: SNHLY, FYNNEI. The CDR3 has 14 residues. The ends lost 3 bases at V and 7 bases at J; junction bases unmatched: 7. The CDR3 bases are TGTGCCAGCAGTGACATCAGGGGGCAGGGGACCCAGTACTTC. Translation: CASSDIRGQGTQYF.

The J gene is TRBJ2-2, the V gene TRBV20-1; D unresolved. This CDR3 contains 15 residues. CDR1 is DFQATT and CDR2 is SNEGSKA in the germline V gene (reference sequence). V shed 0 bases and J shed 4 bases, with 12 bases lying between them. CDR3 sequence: CSARDTEWGTGELFF. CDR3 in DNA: TGCAGTGCTAGAGATACGGAGTGGGGCACCGGGGAGCTGTTTTTT.

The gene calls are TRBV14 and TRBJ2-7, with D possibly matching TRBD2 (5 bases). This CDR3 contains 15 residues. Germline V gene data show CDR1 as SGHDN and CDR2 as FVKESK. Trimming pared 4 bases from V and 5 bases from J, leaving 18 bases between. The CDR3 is CASSPWPTRADEQYF. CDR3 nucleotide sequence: TGTGCCAGCAGCCCTTGGCCAACTAGGGCGGACGAGCAGTACTTC.

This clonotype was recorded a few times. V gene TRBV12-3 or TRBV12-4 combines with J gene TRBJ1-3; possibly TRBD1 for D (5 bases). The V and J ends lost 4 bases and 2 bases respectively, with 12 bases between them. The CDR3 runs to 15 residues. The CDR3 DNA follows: TGTGCCAGCAGTTCCCATTCGGGGGCTGGAAACACCATATATTTT. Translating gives CASSSHSGAGNTIYF.

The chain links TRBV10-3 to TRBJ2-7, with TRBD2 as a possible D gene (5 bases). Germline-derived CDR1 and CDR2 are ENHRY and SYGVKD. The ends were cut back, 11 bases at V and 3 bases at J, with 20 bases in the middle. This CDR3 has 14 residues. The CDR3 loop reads CASLAEGLSYEQYF. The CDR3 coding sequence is TGTGCCTCCCTCGCCGAGGGTCTAAGCTACGAGCAGTACTTC.

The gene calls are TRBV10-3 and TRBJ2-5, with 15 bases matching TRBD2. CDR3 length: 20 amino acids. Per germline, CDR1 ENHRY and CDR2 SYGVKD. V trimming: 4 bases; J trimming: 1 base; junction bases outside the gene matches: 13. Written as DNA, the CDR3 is TGTGCCATCAGTGCCAATCCCGGGACTAGCGGGAGGACCGTCCAAGAGACCCAGTACTTC. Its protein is CAISANPGTSGRTVQETQYF.

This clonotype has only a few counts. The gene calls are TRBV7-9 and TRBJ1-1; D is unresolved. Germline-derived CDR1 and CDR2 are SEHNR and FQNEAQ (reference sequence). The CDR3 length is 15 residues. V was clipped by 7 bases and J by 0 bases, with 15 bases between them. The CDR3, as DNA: TGTGCCAGCACCGACGCGGGGTACATGAACACTGAAGCTTTCTTT. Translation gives CASTDAGYMNTEAFF.

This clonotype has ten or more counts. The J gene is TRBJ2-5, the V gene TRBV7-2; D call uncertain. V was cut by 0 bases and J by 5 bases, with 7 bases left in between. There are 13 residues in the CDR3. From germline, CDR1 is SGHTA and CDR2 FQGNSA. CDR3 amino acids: CASSLALHETQYF. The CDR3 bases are TGTGCCAGCAGCTTAGCCCTCCACGAGACCCAGTACTTC.

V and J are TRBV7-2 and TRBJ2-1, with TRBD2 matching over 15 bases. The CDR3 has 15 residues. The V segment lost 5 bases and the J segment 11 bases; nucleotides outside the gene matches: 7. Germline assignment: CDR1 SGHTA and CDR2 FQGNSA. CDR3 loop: CASSAKGLAGGQQFF. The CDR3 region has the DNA TGTGCCAGCAGCGCCAAAGGACTAGCGGGGGGGCAGCAGTTCTTC.

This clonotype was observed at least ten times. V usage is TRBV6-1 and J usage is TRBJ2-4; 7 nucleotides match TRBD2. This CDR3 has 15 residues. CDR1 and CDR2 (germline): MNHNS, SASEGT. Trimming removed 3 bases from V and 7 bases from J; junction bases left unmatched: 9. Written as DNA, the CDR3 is TGTGCCAGCAGTGAGCGTCGGGGGAGGGAGAACATTCAGTACTTC. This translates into CASSERRGRENIQYF.

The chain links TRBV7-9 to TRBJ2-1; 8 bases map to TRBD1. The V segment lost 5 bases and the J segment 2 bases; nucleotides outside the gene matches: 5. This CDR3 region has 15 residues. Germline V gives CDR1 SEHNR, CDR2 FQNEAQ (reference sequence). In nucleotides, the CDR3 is TGTGCCAGCAGCCCCCGACAGGGGACCTACAATGAGCAGTTCTTC. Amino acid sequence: CASSPRQGTYNEQFF. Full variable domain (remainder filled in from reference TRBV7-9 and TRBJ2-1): DTGVSQNPRHKITKRGQNVTFRCDPISEHNRLYWYRQTLGQGPEFLTYFQNEAQLEKSRLLSDRFSAERPKGSFSTLEIQRTEQGDSAMYLCASSPRQGTYNEQFFGPGTRLTVL.

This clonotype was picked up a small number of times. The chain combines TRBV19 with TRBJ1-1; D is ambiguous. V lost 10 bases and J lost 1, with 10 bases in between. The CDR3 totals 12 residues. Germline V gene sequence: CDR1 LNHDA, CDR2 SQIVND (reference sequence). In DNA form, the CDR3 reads TGTGCCACGCAGCCCGGGAACACTGAAGCTTTCTTT. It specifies CATQPGNTEAFF.

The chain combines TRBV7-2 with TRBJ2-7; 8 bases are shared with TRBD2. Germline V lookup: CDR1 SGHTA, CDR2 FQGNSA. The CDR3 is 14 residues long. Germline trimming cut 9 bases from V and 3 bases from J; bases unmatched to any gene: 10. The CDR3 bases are TGTGCCAGTAAGCGGGGGTCAAACATCTACGAGCAGTACTTC. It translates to CASKRGSNIYEQYF.

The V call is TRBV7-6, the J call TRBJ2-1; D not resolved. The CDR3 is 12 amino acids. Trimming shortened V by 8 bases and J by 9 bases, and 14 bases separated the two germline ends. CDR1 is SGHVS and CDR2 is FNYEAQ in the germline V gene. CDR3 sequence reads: CASAGSISEQFF. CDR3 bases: TGTGCCAGCGCCGGATCGATAAGTGAGCAGTTCTTC.